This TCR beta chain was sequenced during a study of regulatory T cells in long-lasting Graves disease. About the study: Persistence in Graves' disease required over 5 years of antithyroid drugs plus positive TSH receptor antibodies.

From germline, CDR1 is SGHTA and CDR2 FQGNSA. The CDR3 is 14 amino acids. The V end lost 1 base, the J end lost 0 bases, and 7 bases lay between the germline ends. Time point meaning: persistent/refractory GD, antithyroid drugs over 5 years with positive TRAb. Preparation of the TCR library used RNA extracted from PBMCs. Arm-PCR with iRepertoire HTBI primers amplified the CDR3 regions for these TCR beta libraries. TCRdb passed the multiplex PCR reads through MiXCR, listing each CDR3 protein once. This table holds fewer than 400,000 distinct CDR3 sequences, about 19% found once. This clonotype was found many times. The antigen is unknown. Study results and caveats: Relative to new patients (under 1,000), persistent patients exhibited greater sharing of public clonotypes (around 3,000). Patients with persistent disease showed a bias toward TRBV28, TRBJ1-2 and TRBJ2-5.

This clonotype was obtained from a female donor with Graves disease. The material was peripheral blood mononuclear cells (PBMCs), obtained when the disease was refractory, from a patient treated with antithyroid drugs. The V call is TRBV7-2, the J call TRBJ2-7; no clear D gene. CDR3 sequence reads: CASSLGSFSYEQYF. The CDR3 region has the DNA TGTGCCAGCAGCTTAGGATCGTTCTCCTACGAGCAGTACTTC.